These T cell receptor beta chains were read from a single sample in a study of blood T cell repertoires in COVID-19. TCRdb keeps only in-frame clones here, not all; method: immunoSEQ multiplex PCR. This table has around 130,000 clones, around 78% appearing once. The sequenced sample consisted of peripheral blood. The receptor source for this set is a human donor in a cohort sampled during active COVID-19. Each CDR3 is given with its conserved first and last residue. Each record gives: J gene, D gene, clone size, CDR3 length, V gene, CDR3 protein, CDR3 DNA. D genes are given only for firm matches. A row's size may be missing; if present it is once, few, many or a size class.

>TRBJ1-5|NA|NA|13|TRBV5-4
CASSSGNNQPQHF
TGTGCCAGCAGCTCAGGGAACAATCAGCCCCAGCATTTT
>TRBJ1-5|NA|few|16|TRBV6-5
CASSYSRPNRNQPQHF
TGTGCCAGCAGTTACTCGAGGCCGAATCGTAATCAGCCCCAGCATTTT
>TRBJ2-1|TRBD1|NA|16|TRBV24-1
CATSDLGTESYNEQFF
TGTGCCACCAGTGATTTAGGGACAGAGTCCTACAATGAGCAGTTCTTC
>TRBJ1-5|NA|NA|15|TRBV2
CASSEVTRVGQPQHF
TGTGCCAGCAGTGAAGTGACTCGCGTTGGTCAGCCCCAGCATTTT
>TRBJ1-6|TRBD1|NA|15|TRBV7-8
CASSPRTGRNSPLHF
TGTGCCAGCAGCCCCCGGACAGGGCGCAATTCACCCCTCCACTTT
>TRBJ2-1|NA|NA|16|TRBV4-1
CASSQVWQFSYNEQFF
TGCGCCAGCAGCCAAGTTTGGCAGTTTTCCTACAATGAGCAGTTCTTC
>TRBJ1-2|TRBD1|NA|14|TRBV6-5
CASISPGQNYGYTF
TGTGCCAGCATTTCTCCGGGACAGAACTATGGCTACACCTTC
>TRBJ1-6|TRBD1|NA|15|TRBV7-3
CASSSTGARNSPLHF
TGTGCCAGCAGCTCAACAGGGGCGAGGAATTCACCCCTCCACTTT
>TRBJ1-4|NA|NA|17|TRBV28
CASSFPDKLSTNEKLFF
TGTGCCAGCAGTTTCCCGGACAAACTATCAACTAATGAAAAACTGTTTTTT
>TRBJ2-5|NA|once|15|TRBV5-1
CASSLEGGVPETQYF
TGCGCCAGCAGCTTGGAAGGCGGAGTCCCGGAGACCCAGTACTTC
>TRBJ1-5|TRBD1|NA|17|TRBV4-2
CASSQEGGAGGRQPQHF
TGTGCCAGCAGCCAAGAAGGAGGGGCAGGGGGCCGACAGCCCCAGCATTTT
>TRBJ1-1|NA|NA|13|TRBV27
CASSYTMNTEAFF
TGTGCCAGCAGTTACACCATGAACACTGAAGCTTTCTTT
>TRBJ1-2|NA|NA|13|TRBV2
CASSDDLGYGYTF
TGTGCCAGCAGTGACGACCTAGGCTATGGCTACACCTTC
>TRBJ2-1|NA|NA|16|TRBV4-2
CASSPSGGSSYNEQFF
TGTGCCAGCAGCCCTAGTGGAGGGAGCTCCTACAATGAGCAGTTCTTC
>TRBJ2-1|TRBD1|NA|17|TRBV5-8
CASSYEQGEGSWNEQFF
TGTGCCAGCAGCTATGAACAGGGGGAAGGTTCGTGGAATGAGCAGTTCTTC
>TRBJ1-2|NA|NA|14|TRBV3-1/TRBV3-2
CASSQVQGFYGYTF
TGTGCCAGCAGCCAAGTTCAGGGCTTCTATGGCTACACCTTC
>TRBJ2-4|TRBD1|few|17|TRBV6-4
CASSEWGQGEAKNIQYF
TGTGCCAGCAGTGAATGGGGACAGGGGGAAGCCAAAAACATTCAGTACTTC
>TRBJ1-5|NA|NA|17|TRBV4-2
CASSQVGVAYSNQPQHF
TGTGCCAGCAGCCAAGTAGGGGTCGCCTATAGCAATCAGCCCCAGCATTTT
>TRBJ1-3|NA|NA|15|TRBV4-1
CASSQDGGGRDTIYF
TGCGCCAGCAGCCAAGATGGCGGGGGCAGGGACACCATATATTTT
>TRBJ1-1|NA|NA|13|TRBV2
CASSDVLNTEAFF
TGTGCCAGCAGTGACGTCCTGAACACTGAAGCTTTCTTT
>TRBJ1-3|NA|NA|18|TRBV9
CASSPSARISFSGNTIYF
TGTGCCAGCAGCCCCTCGGCGAGGATTTCATTTTCTGGAAACACCATATATTTT
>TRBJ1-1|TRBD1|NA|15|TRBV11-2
CASSREQGASAEAFF
TGTGCCAGCAGCCGAGAACAGGGGGCATCAGCTGAAGCTTTCTTT
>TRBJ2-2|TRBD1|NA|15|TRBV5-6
CASRPNRGLTGELFF
TGTGCCAGCCGTCCCAACAGGGGCCTCACCGGGGAGCTGTTTTTT
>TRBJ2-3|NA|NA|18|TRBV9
CASSVAVGLAGGTDTQYF
TGTGCCAGCAGCGTAGCGGTGGGACTGGCTGGAGGCACAGATACGCAGTATTTT
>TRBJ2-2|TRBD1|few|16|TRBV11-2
CASSYRQGAPAGELFF
TGTGCCAGCAGCTACCGACAGGGGGCGCCGGCCGGGGAGCTGTTTTTT
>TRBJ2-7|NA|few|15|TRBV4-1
CASSQALFSSYEQYF
TGCGCCAGCAGCCAAGCCCTGTTCAGCTCCTACGAGCAGTACTTC
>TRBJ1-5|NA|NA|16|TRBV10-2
CASRDPIRDIGQPQHF
TGCGCCAGCAGGGACCCTATCCGGGACATAGGACAGCCCCAGCATTTT
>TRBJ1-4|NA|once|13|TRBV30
CAWTYLSEEKLFF
TGTGCCTGGACCTACTTAAGTGAGGAAAAACTGTTTTTT
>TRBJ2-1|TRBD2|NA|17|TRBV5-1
CASSLGLLAGVYNEQFF
TGCGCCAGCAGCTTGGGACTTCTAGCGGGGGTGTACAATGAGCAGTTCTTC
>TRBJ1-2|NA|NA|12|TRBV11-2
CASSPGGGGYTF
TGTGCCAGCAGCCCCGGGGGTGGAGGCTACACCTTC
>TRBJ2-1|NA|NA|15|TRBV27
CASSPTGVPYNEQFF
TGTGCCAGCAGTCCTACGGGGGTTCCCTACAATGAGCAGTTCTTC
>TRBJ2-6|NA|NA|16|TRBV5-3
CARSSGLNSGANVLTF
TGTGCCAGAAGCTCGGGACTTAACTCTGGGGCCAACGTCCTGACTTTC
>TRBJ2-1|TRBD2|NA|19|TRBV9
CASSVAPAGGGRTYNEQFF
TGTGCCAGCAGCGTAGCTCCGGCGGGGGGCGGGAGGACCTACAATGAGCAGTTCTTC
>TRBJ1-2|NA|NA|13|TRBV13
CASSIMGGLGYTF
TGTGCCAGCAGCATTATGGGAGGTTTAGGCTACACCTTC
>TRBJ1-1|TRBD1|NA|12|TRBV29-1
CSGASGTGEAFF
TGCAGCGGCGCTTCCGGGACAGGTGAAGCTTTCTTT
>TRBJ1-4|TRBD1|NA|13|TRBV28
CASRGTGLGKLFF
TGTGCCAGCCGAGGGACAGGGTTGGGAAAACTGTTTTTT
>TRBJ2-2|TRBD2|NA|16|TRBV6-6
CASSSPGTSDTGELFF
TGTGCCAGCAGTTCCCCCGGGACTAGCGACACCGGGGAGCTGTTTTTT
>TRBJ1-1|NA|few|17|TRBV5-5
CASSLVWGPAMNTEAFF
TGTGCCAGCAGCTTGGTTTGGGGCCCGGCTATGAACACTGAAGCTTTCTTT
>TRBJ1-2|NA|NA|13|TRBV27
CASSLNYNYGYTF
TGTGCCAGCAGTTTAAACTATAACTATGGCTACACCTTC
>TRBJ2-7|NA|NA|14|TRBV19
CASSIGQVSYEQYF
TGTGCCAGTAGTATAGGGCAGGTCTCCTACGAGCAGTACTTC
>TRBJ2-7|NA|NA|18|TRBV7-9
CASSLATLGAGALYEQYF
TGTGCCAGCAGCTTAGCCACCCTTGGGGCGGGGGCACTCTACGAGCAGTACTTC
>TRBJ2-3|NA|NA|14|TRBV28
CASSLGRPTDTQYF
TGTGCCAGCAGTTTAGGCAGGCCCACAGATACGCAGTATTTT
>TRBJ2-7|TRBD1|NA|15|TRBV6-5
CASSYAGTGAYEQYF
TGTGCCAGCAGCTACGCCGGGACAGGGGCCTACGAGCAGTACTTC
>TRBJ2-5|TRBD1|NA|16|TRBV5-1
CASSPGTGGYQETQYF
TGCGCCAGCAGCCCCGGGACAGGGGGGTACCAAGAGACCCAGTACTTC
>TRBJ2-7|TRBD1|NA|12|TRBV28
CASTSGDRAQYF
TGTGCCAGCACCTCGGGGGACAGGGCGCAGTACTTC
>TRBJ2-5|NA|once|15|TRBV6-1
CASSEIGGPKETQYF
TGTGCCAGCAGTGAAATCGGGGGTCCCAAAGAGACCCAGTACTTC
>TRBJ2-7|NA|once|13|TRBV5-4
CASSFSGAYEQYF
TGTGCCAGCAGCTTTTCAGGGGCCTACGAGCAGTACTTC
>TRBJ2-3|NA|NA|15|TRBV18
CASSLETSSTDTQYF
TGTGCCAGCTCCCTTGAAACAAGTAGCACAGATACGCAGTATTTT
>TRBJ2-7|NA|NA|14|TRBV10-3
CAIRDGAGAYEQYF
TGTGCCATCAGGGACGGCGCCGGGGCCTACGAGCAGTACTTC
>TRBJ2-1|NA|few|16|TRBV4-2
CASSQDNPGGNNEQFF
TGTGCCAGCAGCCAAGATAACCCAGGCGGGAACAATGAGCAGTTCTTC
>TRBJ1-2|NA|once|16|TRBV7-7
CASSLGVGDFTYGYTF
TGTGCCAGCAGCTTAGGGGTGGGGGACTTTACCTATGGCTACACCTTC
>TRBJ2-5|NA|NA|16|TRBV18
CASSPIKGSGSETQYF
TGTGCCAGCTCACCAATAAAGGGTAGCGGATCAGAGACCCAGTACTTC
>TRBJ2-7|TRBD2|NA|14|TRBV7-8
CASSLGTSDYEQYF
TGTGCCAGCAGCTTAGGGACTAGCGACTACGAGCAGTACTTC